A selection of T cell receptor beta chains follows, all from one sample in a study of blood T cell repertoires in COVID-19. Only in-frame clones appear in the TCRdb table, and some are missing; sequencing was by immunoSEQ multiplex PCR. The data show under 550,000 clones, roughly 89% seen once. The sequenced material came from peripheral blood. Receptor source: a man aged 18 to 29 with COVID-19, enrolled during active disease. Both conserved end residues are part of each CDR3. D genes are given only for firm matches. Clone size appears in some rows only: once, few, many, or a class for an expanded clone.

clone_size d_call j_call v_call cdr3_nt cdr3_aa
NA TRBD1 TRBJ1-1 TRBV6-5 TGTGCCAGCAGTAGACAGGGGTTTCAAAACACTGAAGCTTTCTTT CASSRQGFQNTEAFF
NA NA TRBJ2-1 TRBV5-1 TGCGCCAGCAGACGGGACATCTCCTACAATGAGCAGTTCTTC CASRRDISYNEQFF
NA NA TRBJ1-3 TRBV6-5 TGTGCCAGCAGTTACTCGAGCTCTGGAAACACCATATATTTT CASSYSSSGNTIYF
NA NA TRBJ1-1 TRBV7-2 TGTGCCAGCAGCTTAAGGGGCCCCACTGAAGCTTTCTTT CASSLRGPTEAFF
NA NA TRBJ2-7 TRBV7-8 TGTGCCAGCAGCCCCCCCCCAGGGCTTGGCTACGAGCAGTACTTC CASSPPPGLGYEQYF
NA TRBD2 TRBJ2-7 TRBV9 TGTGCCAGCGCCCAAAGCGGGGGGTCTTCCTACGAGCAGTACTTC CASAQSGGSSYEQYF
NA TRBD2 TRBJ2-1 TRBV7-8 TGTGCCAGCAGCTTAACTAGCGGGAACCCCTACAATGAGCAGTTCTTC CASSLTSGNPYNEQFF
NA NA TRBJ1-2 TRBV6-1 TGTGCCAGCAGTGATGGTCAGGGGCCCTATGGCTACACCTTC CASSDGQGPYGYTF
once TRBD1 TRBJ1-5 TRBV6-5 TGTGCCAGCAGCCCCGGGACAGCTGACAATCAGCCCCAGCATTTT CASSPGTADNQPQHF
NA TRBD2 TRBJ2-2 TRBV10-1 TGCGCCAGCAGTGAAAAGCGGGGGGTCACCGGGGAGCTGTTTTTT CASSEKRGVTGELFF
NA TRBD1 TRBJ1-4 TRBV7-9 TGTGCCAGCAGCCGGGGACAGGGGGCACCGAATGAAAAACTGTTTTTT CASSRGQGAPNEKLFF
NA TRBD2 TRBJ2-1 TRBV19 TGTGCCAGTAGTAACCAGACTAGCGCATACAATGAGCAGTTCTTC CASSNQTSAYNEQFF
NA NA TRBJ2-1 TRBV11-3 TGTGCCAGCAGCGCGGACAGCTCCTACAATGAGCAGTTCTTC CASSADSSYNEQFF
NA NA TRBJ2-7 TRBV27 TGTGCCAGCAGTCCATATTGGGGGAGGTCCCACGAGCAGTACTTC CASSPYWGRSHEQYF
NA TRBD2 TRBJ2-5 TRBV11-3 TGTGCCAGCAGCTTCTTAGCGGGTCCTGGGGAGACCCAGTACTTC CASSFLAGPGETQYF
once NA TRBJ2-7 TRBV15 TGTGCCACCAGCAGAGGAGGCGGGGGCGACGCCTACGAGCAGTACTTC CATSRGGGGDAYEQYF
NA NA TRBJ1-6 TRBV28 TGTGCCGCTTCCGCTGGGGCAGGGATTAATTCACCCCTCCACTTT CAASAGAGINSPLHF
NA NA TRBJ2-7 TRBV7-9 TGTGCCAGCAGCCCGCAGGGTGGCGAGCAGTACTTC CASSPQGGEQYF
NA TRBD1 TRBJ2-2 TRBV4-1 TGCGCCAGCAGCTGGGACAGAACGAACACCGGGGAGCTGTTTTTT CASSWDRTNTGELFF
NA TRBD1 TRBJ1-2 TRBV25-1 TGTGCCAGCAGTGATTTCCAGGGGGTTAGTTATGGCTACACCTTC CASSDFQGVSYGYTF
NA TRBD1 TRBJ1-1 TRBV18 TGTGCCAGCTTGACATCCGGGACAGTTACTGAAGCTTTCTTT CASLTSGTVTEAFF
NA NA TRBJ2-2 TRBV9 TGTGCCAGCAGCCTCCTGGACAGGAACACCGGGGAGCTGTTTTTT CASSLLDRNTGELFF
NA NA TRBJ2-3 TRBV19 TGTGCCAGTAGTGGAGGGAGAGGCCCCTCTAGCACAGATACGCAGTATTTT CASSGGRGPSSTDTQYF
NA NA TRBJ2-3 TRBV23-1 TGCGCCAGCAGTCAAAATAGGGGGGGGCGGGCAGATACGCAGTATTTT CASSQNRGGRADTQYF
few NA TRBJ1-4 TRBV4-2 TGTGCCAGCAGCCAGGGCAAGGGGACAACTAATGAAAAACTGTTTTTT CASSQGKGTTNEKLFF
NA TRBD2 TRBJ2-1 TRBV19 TGTGCCAGTAGTATCGGGACTAGCGGGAAGGATGAGCAGTTCTTC CASSIGTSGKDEQFF
NA TRBD1 TRBJ1-3 TRBV6-5 TGTGCCAGCAGGGACAGGCGGGTGGAGGCCATATATTTT CASRDRRVEAIYF
NA TRBD1 TRBJ2-7 TRBV11-2 TGTGCCAGCACCAACCGGGACAGGGGGCGGAACGAGCAGTACTTC CASTNRDRGRNEQYF
NA NA TRBJ1-5 TRBV10-3 TGTGCCAGCACGGGACAACTTAATCAGCCCCAGCATTTT CASTGQLNQPQHF